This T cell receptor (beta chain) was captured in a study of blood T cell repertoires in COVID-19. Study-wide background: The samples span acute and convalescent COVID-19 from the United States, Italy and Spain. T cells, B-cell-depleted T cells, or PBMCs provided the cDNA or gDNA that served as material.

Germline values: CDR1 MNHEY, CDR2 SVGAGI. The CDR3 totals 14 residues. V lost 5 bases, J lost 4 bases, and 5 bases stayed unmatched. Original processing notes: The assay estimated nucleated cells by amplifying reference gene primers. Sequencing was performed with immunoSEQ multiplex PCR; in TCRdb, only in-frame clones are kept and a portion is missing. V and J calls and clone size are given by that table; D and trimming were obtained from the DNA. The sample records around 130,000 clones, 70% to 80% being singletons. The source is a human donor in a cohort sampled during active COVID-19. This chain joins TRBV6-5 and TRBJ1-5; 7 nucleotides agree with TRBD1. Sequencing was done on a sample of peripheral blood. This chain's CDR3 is CASSKRGRNQPQHF. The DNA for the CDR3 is TGTGCCAGCAGTAAAAGGGGGCGTAATCAGCCCCAGCATTTT.